This T cell receptor beta chain was recovered during a study of cytotoxic CD8 clonotypes in ibrutinib-treated CLL. Generated by immunoSEQ multiplex PCR, the TCRdb table keeps only in-frame clones and is missing some. The sample contains roughly 180,000 clones, roughly 80% of which appear only once. The CDR3 loop spans 11 amino acids. Germline V gene data show CDR1 as MNHEY and CDR2 as SVGAGI. In its sample, this clone was seen many times. The antigen is not known. Notes on the study in general: Baseline clonality was higher than in age-matched healthy donors and moved in step with circulating CD8+ T-cell counts.

The specimen was PBMCs, collected after 24 months of ibrutinib treatment. This receptor was taken from a human donor with chronic lymphocytic leukemia. The chain carries TRBV6-5 and TRBJ2-7, with D tentatively TRBD1 (6 bases). CDR3 sequence reads: CLSRGSYEQYF. The CDR3 bases are TGTCTATCCAGGGGCAGCTACGAGCAGTACTTC.